The rows below give T cell receptor beta chains drawn from one sample of a study of CD8 T cells in Susac syndrome. TCRdb processed the immunoSEQ multiplex PCR reads anew with MiXCR; each CDR3 protein has one entry. The data show around 180,000 distinct CDR3 sequences, with roughly 92% seen just once and around 0.1% held by the top ten. Sequencing was performed on CD4+ T cells from PBMCs. The receptors originated from a human donor with multiple sclerosis. The conserved cysteine and the conserved F or W are not part of the CDR3 here. Fields, in order: J gene, V gene, CDR3 protein.

j_gene: TRBJ1-1; v_gene: TRBV5-1; CDR3aa: ASGLQGEAF
j_gene: TRBJ1-1; v_gene: TRBV5-1; CDR3aa: ASSFRGANTEAF
j_gene: TRBJ2-5; v_gene: TRBV20-1; CDR3aa: SALRGGSSQETQY
j_gene: TRBJ2-7; v_gene: TRBV6-2/TRBV6-3; CDR3aa: ASIRDHGTYEQY
j_gene: TRBJ2-5; v_gene: TRBV19; CDR3aa: ASSNRWTGSETQY
j_gene: TRBJ2-3; v_gene: TRBV30; CDR3aa: AWSPGTNPDTQY
j_gene: TRBJ2-5; v_gene: TRBV3-1; CDR3aa: ASSNHGRGETQY
j_gene: TRBJ2-5; v_gene: TRBV27; CDR3aa: ASKISRISWETQY
j_gene: TRBJ2-1; v_gene: TRBV28; CDR3aa: ASSLAGLAGGNEQF
j_gene: TRBJ1-2; v_gene: TRBV28; CDR3aa: ASTPSRGYSGYT
j_gene: TRBJ2-1; v_gene: TRBV5-6; CDR3aa: ASSLVGSFSVDEQF
j_gene: TRBJ2-7; v_gene: TRBV28; CDR3aa: ASSLSQGSYEQY
j_gene: TRBJ2-3; v_gene: TRBV12-3/TRBV12-4; CDR3aa: ASSPLQGLGPTDTQY
j_gene: TRBJ1-1; v_gene: TRBV20-1; CDR3aa: SARDLTGTEAF
j_gene: TRBJ2-7; v_gene: TRBV28; CDR3aa: ASSFGGTSGRNEQY
j_gene: TRBJ2-2; v_gene: TRBV20-1; CDR3aa: SAPRQGGTGELF
j_gene: TRBJ2-1; v_gene: TRBV19; CDR3aa: ASSIGFAEREQF
j_gene: TRBJ2-7; v_gene: TRBV30; CDR3aa: AWMKQGGLYEQY
j_gene: TRBJ1-1; v_gene: TRBV20-1; CDR3aa: SARDQGRDTEAF
j_gene: TRBJ2-5; v_gene: TRBV4-1; CDR3aa: ASRKSAAEETQY
j_gene: TRBJ2-1; v_gene: TRBV7-3; CDR3aa: ASSPPGGRDNEQF
j_gene: TRBJ1-5; v_gene: TRBV6-5; CDR3aa: ASSYRRTGSYNQPQH
j_gene: TRBJ1-5; v_gene: TRBV28; CDR3aa: ASSLRGGGQPQH
j_gene: TRBJ2-7; v_gene: TRBV6-1; CDR3aa: ASSKITGTGPDEQY
j_gene: TRBJ2-2; v_gene: TRBV18; CDR3aa: ASSPEAGGELF
j_gene: TRBJ2-4; v_gene: TRBV20-1; CDR3aa: SAQHPGGAKNIQY
j_gene: TRBJ1-6; v_gene: TRBV29-1; CDR3aa: SVRGESYNSPLH
j_gene: TRBJ1-5; v_gene: TRBV6-5; CDR3aa: ATTTNQPQH
j_gene: TRBJ1-3; v_gene: TRBV6-1; CDR3aa: ASRIRNSGNTIY
j_gene: TRBJ1-2; v_gene: TRBV27; CDR3aa: ASSLSWQGGGYT
j_gene: TRBJ2-1; v_gene: TRBV28; CDR3aa: ASSSVAGGPPRGQF
j_gene: TRBJ2-1; v_gene: TRBV10-2; CDR3aa: ASAYSGASGEQF
j_gene: TRBJ2-5; v_gene: TRBV5-6; CDR3aa: ASSLAGGQSQETQY
j_gene: TRBJ1-2; v_gene: TRBV7-3; CDR3aa: ASSLHGTGFNGYT
j_gene: TRBJ1-1; v_gene: TRBV12-3/TRBV12-4; CDR3aa: ASSPRQGSTAF
j_gene: TRBJ2-1; v_gene: TRBV3-1; CDR3aa: ASSQDSLVLSSYNEQF
j_gene: TRBJ2-1; v_gene: TRBV12-3/TRBV12-4; CDR3aa: ASSVLNEQF
j_gene: TRBJ1-6; v_gene: TRBV12-3/TRBV12-4; CDR3aa: ASSREQFQALH
j_gene: TRBJ1-1; v_gene: TRBV2; CDR3aa: ASSDTRQGNTEAF
j_gene: TRBJ2-5; v_gene: TRBV2; CDR3aa: ASSEARQGRETQY
j_gene: TRBJ2-1; v_gene: TRBV4-1; CDR3aa: ASRASGGSYNEQF
j_gene: TRBJ2-3; v_gene: TRBV5-4; CDR3aa: ASSLEREGDTQY
j_gene: TRBJ2-5; v_gene: TRBV7-9; CDR3aa: ASSLRSGGGYSETQY
j_gene: TRBJ1-1; v_gene: TRBV9; CDR3aa: ASSVGPGATAEAF
j_gene: TRBJ1-5; v_gene: TRBV2; CDR3aa: ASSESGLINQPQH